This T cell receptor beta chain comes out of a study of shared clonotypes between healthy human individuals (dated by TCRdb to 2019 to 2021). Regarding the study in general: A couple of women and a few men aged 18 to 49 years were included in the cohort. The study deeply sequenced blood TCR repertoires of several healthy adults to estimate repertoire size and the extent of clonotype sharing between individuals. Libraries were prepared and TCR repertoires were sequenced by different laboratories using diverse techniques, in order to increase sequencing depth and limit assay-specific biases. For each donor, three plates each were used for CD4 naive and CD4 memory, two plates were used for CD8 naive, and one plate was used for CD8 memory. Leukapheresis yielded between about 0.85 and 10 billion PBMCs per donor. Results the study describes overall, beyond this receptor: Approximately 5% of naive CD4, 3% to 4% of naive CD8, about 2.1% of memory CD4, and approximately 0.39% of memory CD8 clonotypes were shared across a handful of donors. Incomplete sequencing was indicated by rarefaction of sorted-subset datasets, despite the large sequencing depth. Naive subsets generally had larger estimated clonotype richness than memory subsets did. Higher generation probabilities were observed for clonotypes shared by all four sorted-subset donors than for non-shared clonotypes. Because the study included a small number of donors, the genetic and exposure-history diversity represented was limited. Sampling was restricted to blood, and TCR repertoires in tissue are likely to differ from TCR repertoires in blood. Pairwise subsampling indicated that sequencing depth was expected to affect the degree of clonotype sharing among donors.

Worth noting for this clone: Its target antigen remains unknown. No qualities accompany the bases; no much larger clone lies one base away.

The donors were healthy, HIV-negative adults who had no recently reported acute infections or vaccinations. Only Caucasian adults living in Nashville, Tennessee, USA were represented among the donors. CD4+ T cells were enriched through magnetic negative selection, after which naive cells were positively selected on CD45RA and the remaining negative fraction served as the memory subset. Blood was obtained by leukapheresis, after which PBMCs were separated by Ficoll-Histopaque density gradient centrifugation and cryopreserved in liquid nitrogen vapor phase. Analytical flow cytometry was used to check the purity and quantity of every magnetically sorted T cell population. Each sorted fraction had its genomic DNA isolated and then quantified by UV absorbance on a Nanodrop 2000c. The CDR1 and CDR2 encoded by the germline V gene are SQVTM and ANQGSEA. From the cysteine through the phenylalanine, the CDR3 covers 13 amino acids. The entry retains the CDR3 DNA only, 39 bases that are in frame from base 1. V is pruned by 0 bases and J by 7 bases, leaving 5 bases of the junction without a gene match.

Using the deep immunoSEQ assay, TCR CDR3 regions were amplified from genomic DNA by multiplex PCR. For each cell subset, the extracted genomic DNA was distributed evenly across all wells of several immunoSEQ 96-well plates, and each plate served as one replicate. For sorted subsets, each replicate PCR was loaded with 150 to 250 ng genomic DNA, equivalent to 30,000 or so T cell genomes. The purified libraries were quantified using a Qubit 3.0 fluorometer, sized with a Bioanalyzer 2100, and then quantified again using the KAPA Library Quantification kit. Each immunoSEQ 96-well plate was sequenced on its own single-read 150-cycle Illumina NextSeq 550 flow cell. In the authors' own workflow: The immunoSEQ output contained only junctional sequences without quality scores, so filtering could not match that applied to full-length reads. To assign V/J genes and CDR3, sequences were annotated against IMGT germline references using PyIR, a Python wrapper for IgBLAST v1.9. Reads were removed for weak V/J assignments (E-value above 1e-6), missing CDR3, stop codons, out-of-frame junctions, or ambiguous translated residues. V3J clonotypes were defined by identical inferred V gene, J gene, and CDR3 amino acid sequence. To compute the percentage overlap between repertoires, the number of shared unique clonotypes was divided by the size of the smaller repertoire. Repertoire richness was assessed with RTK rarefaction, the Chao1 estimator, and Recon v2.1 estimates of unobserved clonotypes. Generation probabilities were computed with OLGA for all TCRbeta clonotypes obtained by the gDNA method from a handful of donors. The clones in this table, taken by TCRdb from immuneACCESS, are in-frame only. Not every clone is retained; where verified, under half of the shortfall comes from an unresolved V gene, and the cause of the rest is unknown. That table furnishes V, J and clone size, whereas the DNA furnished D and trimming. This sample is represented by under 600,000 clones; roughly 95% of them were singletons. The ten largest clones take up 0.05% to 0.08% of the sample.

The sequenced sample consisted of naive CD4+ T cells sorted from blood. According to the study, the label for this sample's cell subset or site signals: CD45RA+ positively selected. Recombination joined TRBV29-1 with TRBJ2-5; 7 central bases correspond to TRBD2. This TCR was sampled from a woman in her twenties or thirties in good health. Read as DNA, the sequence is TGCAGCGTTGAAGAGGACCAGCGGGGGACCCAGTACTTC. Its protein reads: CSVEEDQRGTQYF.